The clone carrying this T cell receptor (beta chain) has just one count. Its antigen remains unknown. The germline V gene encodes CDR1 SNHLY and CDR2 FYNNEI. With 6 bases removed from V and 5 bases from J, the gap between germline ends came to 16 bases. This CDR3 comprises 14 residues. This sample was included in a study of OX40 agonist ivuxolimab in advanced cancers. At the level of the study: Patients in the trial were receiving intravenous ivuxolimab every 2 weeks, at doses of 0.01 to 10 mg/kg. Three patients showed partial responses: one hepatocellular carcinoma and two cutaneous melanoma cases.

Study-wide points: Doses of 0.1 to 3.0 mg/kg were accompanied by clonal expansion of CD4+ and CD8+ blood T cells by week 6.

Using immunoSEQ multiplex PCR, the repertoire was profiled, and TCRdb retains in-frame clones only, with some absent. The sample yields some 50,000 clones, 85% to 90% seen once. V gene TRBV2 combines with J gene TRBJ1-2; D is unclear. Specimen: CD4+ or CD8+ T cells sorted from blood, collected in a trial of the OX40 agonist ivuxolimab. The TCR comes from an adult with an advanced solid tumor such as melanoma, head and neck, liver or kidney cancer. CDR3 residues: CASRENPGPYGYTF. Here the CDR3 DNA reads TGTGCCAGCAGGGAAAATCCCGGGCCATATGGCTACACCTTC.